This TCR beta chain is drawn from a study of blood T cell repertoires in COVID-19. Study at large: COVID-19 samples, acute and convalescent, were from the United States, Italy and Spain. The analysed material was cDNA or gDNA that came from T cells, B-cell-depleted T cells, or PBMCs.

In the original processing: Amplified reference gene primers provided the basis for estimating nucleated cell counts. Generated by immunoSEQ multiplex PCR, the TCRdb table keeps only in-frame clones and is missing some. The V and J calls and clone size come from that table; D and trimming were worked out from the DNA. There are some 45,000 clones in the sample; roughly 92% occur only once, and 8% to 9.5% lies in the top ten. The V gene's germline CDR1 is SGHTA and CDR2 FQGNSA. The CDR3 is 14 amino acids. Deletions cut 1 base from V and 6 bases from J, with 11 bases between. The rearrangement joins TRBV7-2 to TRBJ2-3; maybe TRBD1 (5 bases). The origin of this receptor is a man between 50 and 59 years old with active COVID-19. Input material: peripheral blood. CDR3 region: CASSLGGPQDTQYF. Here the CDR3 DNA reads TGTGCCAGCAGCTTAGGGGGCCCCCAGGATACGCAGTATTTT.